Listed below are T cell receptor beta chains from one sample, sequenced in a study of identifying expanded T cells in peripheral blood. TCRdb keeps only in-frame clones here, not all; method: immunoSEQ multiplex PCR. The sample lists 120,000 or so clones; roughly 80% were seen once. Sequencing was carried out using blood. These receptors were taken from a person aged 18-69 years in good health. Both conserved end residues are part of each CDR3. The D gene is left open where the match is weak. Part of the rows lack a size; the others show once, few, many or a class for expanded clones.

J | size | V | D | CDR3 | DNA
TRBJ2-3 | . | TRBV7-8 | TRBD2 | CASSLDYGASGDTQYF | TGTGCCAGCAGCTTAGACTATGGGGCTAGCGGAGATACGCAGTATTTT
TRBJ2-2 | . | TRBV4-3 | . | CASRAGLNTGELFF | TGCGCCTCACGCGCAGGGCTCAACACCGGGGAGCTGTTTTTT
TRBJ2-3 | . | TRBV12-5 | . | CASGYISGPGGPDTQYF | TGTGCTAGTGGTTACATAAGCGGGCCGGGGGGCCCAGATACGCAGTATTTT
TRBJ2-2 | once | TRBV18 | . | CASLSLGAGTGELFF | TGTGCCAGCTTGTCTCTCGGGGCCGGCACCGGGGAGCTGTTTTTT
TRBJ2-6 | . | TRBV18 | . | CASSPADRSSGANVLTF | TGTGCCAGCTCACCTGCGGACAGATCTTCTGGGGCCAACGTCCTGACTTTC
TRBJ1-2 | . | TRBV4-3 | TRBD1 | CASSLGTDYGYTF | TGCGCCAGCAGCTTAGGGACAGACTATGGCTACACCTTC
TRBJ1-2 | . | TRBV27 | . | CASSLQANYGYTF | TGTGCCAGCAGTTTACAGGCCAACTATGGCTACACCTTC
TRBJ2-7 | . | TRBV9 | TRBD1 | CASSLNLEGQAGHEQYF | TGTGCCAGCAGCCTGAACCTCGAGGGACAGGCTGGCCACGAGCAGTACTTC
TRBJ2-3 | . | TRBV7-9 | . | CASSLDPPGVTQYF | TGTGCCAGCAGCTTAGACCCCCCGGGCGTTACGCAGTATTTT
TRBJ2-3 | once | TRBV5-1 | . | CASSTRVSTDTQYF | TGCGCCAGCAGCACCAGGGTGAGCACAGATACGCAGTATTTT
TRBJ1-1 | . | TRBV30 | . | CAYKEWGRGTEAFF | TGTGCTTATAAGGAATGGGGCCGCGGGACTGAAGCTTTCTTT
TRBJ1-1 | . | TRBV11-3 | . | CASSSGRTEAFF | TGTGCCAGCAGCTCAGGGAGAACTGAAGCTTTCTTT
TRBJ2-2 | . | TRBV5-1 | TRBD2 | CASSVRLAFFTGELFF | TGCGCCAGCAGCGTTAGACTAGCGTTCTTCACCGGGGAGCTGTTTTTT
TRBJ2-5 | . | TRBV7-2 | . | CASSLGGTDSYF | TGTGCCAGCAGCTTAGGTGGGACGGATTCGTACTTC
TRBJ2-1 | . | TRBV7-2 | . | CASSWWRDTIYNEQFF | TGTGCCAGCAGCTGGTGGCGGGACACCATTTACAATGAGCAGTTCTTC